This T cell receptor beta chain was sequenced during a study of T cells of healthy individuals (dated by TCRdb to the late 2010s). This clonotype was seen at least ten times. No antigen is known for it. Base qualities are not at hand, and no much larger clone is one base apart. Libraries were built with 5' RACE. The sample was run on an Illumina MiSeq. TCRdb passed the public sequencing reads through fastp at Q25 and MiXCR, retaining productive beta sequences. A single entry per CDR3 protein holds the most common genes and DNA from its merged rows. This sample has 90,000 to 100,000 distinct CDR3 sequences in its table, and under 20% of those were observed once. Of the sample, 6.2% falls within the top ten clones. The CDR3 starts with the cysteine, ends with the phenylalanine, and has 12 residues. This entry keeps only the CDR3 DNA: 36 bases, framed from base 1. In the germline V gene, CDR1 corresponds to LGHNA and CDR2 to YNFKEQ. The V and J ends are trimmed by 5 bases and 7 bases, leaving 11 bases between them.

The sequence was obtained from a human donor in good health. The rearrangement joined TRBV4-2 to TRBJ2-5, with the D segment identity uncertain. The CDR3 amino acid sequence is: CASSSTGRTQYF. The nucleotide sequence reads TGTGCCAGCAGCTCTACGGGTAGGACCCAGTACTTC.